The 28 T cell receptor beta chains in this list originate from one sample, sequenced in a study of blood T cell repertoires in COVID-19. The protocol was immunoSEQ multiplex PCR, while the TCRdb copy is restricted to in-frame clones and leaves out a portion. This table has a few hundred thousand clones, roughly nine tenths appearing once. Sequenced: peripheral blood. The receptors shown here come from a woman aged 40 to 49 who had recovered from COVID-19.

This sequence joins TRBV27 and TRBJ2-3; tentatively, D is TRBD2 (5 bases). Trimming shortened V by 6 bases and J by 1 base, and 17 bases separated the two germline ends. Germline CDR1 MNHEY, CDR2 SMNVEV (reference sequence). The CDR3 has 16 amino acids. CDR3 DNA: TGTGCCAGCAGCCCCCTGAGAGGGTGGGGCACAGATACGCAGTATTTT. Encoded protein: CASSPLRGWGTDTQYF.

The CDR3 bases are TGTGCCAGCATGAGGGACAGGAGCTCCTACGAGCAGTACTTC. Its protein is CASMRDRSSYEQYF. V is TRBV6-5 and J is TRBJ2-7; the match to TRBD1 covers 8 bases. The trim removed 7 bases at V and 0 bases at J, leaving 5 bases unmatched. This CDR3 contains 14 residues. Germline lookup yields CDR1 MNHEY and CDR2 SVGAGI.

The V and J genes are TRBV24-1 and TRBJ2-1; a weak D match, TRBD2 (5 bases). The germline V gene has CDR1 KGHDR and CDR2 SFDVKD. The ends were cut back, 4 bases at V and 10 bases at J, with 10 bases in the middle. This CDR3 has 12 amino acids. The CDR3 DNA follows: TGTGCCACCAGTGACCTCGGACTCGAGCAGTTCTTC. It encodes CATSDLGLEQFF.

V and J are TRBV12-3 or TRBV12-4 and TRBJ1-4; no clear D gene. The CDR3 is made up of 13 amino acids. Trimming left V 5 bases short and J 4 bases short, with 8 bases between. The CDR3 DNA reads TGTGCCAGCAGTCTCGAGCTTAATGAAAAACTGTTTTTT. Protein product: CASSLELNEKLFF.

This chain connects TRBV5-1 to TRBJ2-1; TRBD2 matches at 10 bases. V shed 4 bases and J 5 bases; nucleotides not matched to a gene: 6. Germline CDR1 SGHRS, CDR2 YFSETQ. The length of the CDR3 is 15 residues. In DNA form, the CDR3 reads TGCGCCAGCAGCGGAGGACTAGCGGAAAACAATGAGCAGTTCTTC. This codes for CASSGGLAENNEQFF. Full variable domain (remainder filled in from reference TRBV5-1 and TRBJ2-1): KAGVTQTPRYLIKTRGQQVTLSCSPISGHRSVSWYQQTPGQGLQFLFEYFSETQRNKGNFPGRFSGRQFSNSRSEMNVSTLELGDSALYLCASSGGLAENNEQFFGPGTRLTVL.

The genes are TRBV6-6 and TRBJ2-2, with D possibly being TRBD1 (6 bases). Trimming removed 5 bases at V and 1 base at J, with 14 bases between. The length of the CDR3 is 16 residues. From germline, CDR1 is MNHNY and CDR2 SVGAGI (reference sequence). CDR3 bases: TGTGCCAGCAGTCGAACCGGGACACGGAACACCGGGGAGCTGTTTTTT. It yields the protein CASSRTGTRNTGELFF.

The count of this clone is one. V and J are TRBV27 and TRBJ1-1; no clear D gene. The germline V and J ends were trimmed by 9 bases and 0 bases, with 11 bases remaining between them. Per the germline V gene, CDR1 is MNHEY and CDR2 is SMNVEV (reference sequence). This CDR3 has 13 residues. The CDR3 here is CASSGWVNTEAFF. CDR3 bases: TGTGCCAGTTCCGGGTGGGTGAACACTGAAGCTTTCTTT.

This clone was seen once. The rearrangement joins TRBV2 to TRBJ2-3, with TRBD1 as a possible D gene (8 bases). CDR1 and CDR2 (germline): SNHLY, FYNNEI. The CDR3 is 15 residues long. V lost 5 bases and J lost 11, with 23 bases in between. Written as DNA, the CDR3 is TGTGCCAGCAGTCCAAGCGGGACAGGAGTGGTACGGCAGTATTTT. It codes for CASSPSGTGVVRQYF.

This clone showed up just once. V gene TRBV9 combines with J gene TRBJ1-1; a possible D gene is TRBD1 (5 bases). The ends were cut back, 1 base at V and 7 bases at J, with 14 bases in the middle. Per germline, CDR1 SGDLS and CDR2 YYNGEE. The CDR3 sequence is 14 residues long. The CDR3 loop is CASSVLGSTDEAFF. In DNA, the CDR3 is TGTGCCAGCAGCGTATTGGGTTCGACAGATGAAGCTTTCTTT.

The J gene is TRBJ1-1, the V gene TRBV19; TRBD1 might be the D (5 bases). The CDR3 is 15 amino acids. V shed 1 base and J shed 1 base, with 10 bases lying between them. The germline CDR1 and CDR2 sequences are LNHDA and SQIVND (reference sequence). CDR3 loop: CASSIAQGSNTEAFF. In nucleotides, the CDR3 is TGTGCCAGTAGTATAGCGCAGGGATCGAACACTGAAGCTTTCTTT.

The chain combines TRBV7-9 with TRBJ1-1; no clear D. Trimming took 1 base from V and 0 from J, leaving 9 bases between them. Germline CDR1 reads SEHNR; CDR2 reads FQNEAQ (reference sequence). This CDR3 comprises 15 residues. In nucleotides, the CDR3 is TGTGCCAGCAGCTTAGTTTCAGGTATGAACACTGAAGCTTTCTTT. It is translated as CASSLVSGMNTEAFF.

This clone has more than one count but fewer than ten. This chain uses TRBV27 with TRBJ2-1; 8 bases match TRBD2. Germline CDR1 is MNHEY and CDR2 is SMNVEV (reference sequence). The CDR3 has 14 residues. J was trimmed by 15 bases and V by 6 bases; bases with no gene match: 16. CDR3 sequence reads: CASRRGTSGDRGFF. The DNA for the CDR3 is TGTGCCAGCAGGAGGGGAACTAGCGGAGATCGTGGGTTCTTC.

The chain uses TRBV24-1 and TRBJ2-1, with TRBD2 matching 9 bases. Germline-derived CDR1 and CDR2 are KGHDR and SFDVKD. This CDR3 has 16 residues. The V gene end was trimmed by 4 bases and the J gene end by 3 bases; junction bases not matched to a gene: 6. The CDR3 DNA sequence: TGTGCCACCAGTGAAGTAGCGGGAGCCAACTACAATGAGCAGTTCTTC. Protein product: CATSEVAGANYNEQFF.

This sequence joins TRBV3-1 (or the pseudogene TRBV3-2) and TRBJ1-1, with 10 nucleotides matching TRBD1. The ends lost 0 bases at V and 4 bases at J; junction bases unmatched: 5. CDR1 LGHDT and CDR2 YNNKEL come from the germline V gene (reference sequence). CDR3 length: 16 amino acids. The CDR3 is CASSQDRRDRGTEAFF. In DNA, the CDR3 is TGTGCCAGCAGCCAAGATAGGCGGGACAGGGGCACTGAAGCTTTCTTT.

The genes are TRBV11-2 and TRBJ1-1; possible D gene TRBD1, 6 bases. This CDR3 is built from 13 residues. Deletions cut 5 bases from V and 5 bases from J, with 12 bases between. Germline-derived CDR1 and CDR2 are SGHAT and FQNNGV. This chain's CDR3 is CASSVTGTTEAFF. DNA of the CDR3: TGTGCCAGCAGCGTAACCGGGACAACTGAAGCTTTCTTT.

V is TRBV23-1 and J is TRBJ2-7; 8 bases line up with TRBD1. TRBV23-1 is given ORF status, its function remaining uncertain. V lost 4 bases and J lost 4; bases outside the gene matches: 3. The CDR3 totals 13 residues. CDR3 protein: CASSRDRKYEQYF. The CDR3 region has the DNA TGCGCCAGCAGTCGGGACAGGAAATACGAGCAGTACTTC.

The chain has TRBV5-5 and TRBJ1-1; D unclear. The CDR3 extends over 17 amino acids. Germline CDR1 is SGHKS and CDR2 is YYEKEE (reference sequence). V lost 1 base to trimming and J lost 2 bases, with 18 bases between them. CDR3 protein: CASSLRGESRGNTEAFF. CDR3 coding DNA: TGTGCCAGCAGCTTGCGTGGTGAAAGTCGGGGAAACACTGAAGCTTTCTTT.

The J gene is TRBJ2-3, the V gene TRBV12-5; D perhaps matches TRBD2 (5 bases). The CDR3 has 11 residues. V lost 5 bases to trimming and J lost 8 bases, with 8 bases between them. CDR1 is LGHNT and CDR2 is FRNRAP in the germline V gene. CDR3: CASGKSGTQYF. CDR3 in DNA: TGTGCTAGTGGTAAAAGCGGTACGCAGTATTTT.

This chain uses TRBV2 with TRBJ1-5; 7 nucleotides line up with TRBD1. CDR1 is SNHLY and CDR2 is FYNNEI in the germline V gene. V gave up 8 bases and J gave up 5 bases; unmatched junction bases: 3. The CDR3 is 12 amino acids. In DNA form, the CDR3 reads TGTGCCAGCTTTAGGGGGCATCAGCCCCAGCATTTT. It yields the protein CASFRGHQPQHF.

Only a few counts were recorded for this clone. J is TRBJ1-5 and V is TRBV7-9; the D is unclear. CDR1 is SEHNR, CDR2 FQNEAQ, per germline (reference sequence). This CDR3 comprises 12 residues. Between the trimmed V and J ends, which lost 3 bases and 3 bases, there was a span of 3 bases. CDR3 sequence reads: CASSFNNQPQHF. The CDR3 region has the DNA TGTGCCAGCAGCTTCAACAATCAGCCCCAGCATTTT.

This clone has only one observation. V gene TRBV11-2 combines with J gene TRBJ1-2, with 7 bases identical to TRBD1. The V and J ends lost 2 bases and 6 bases, in that order; junction bases with no gene match: 6. The CDR3 contains 14 residues. Germline lookup yields CDR1 SGHAT and CDR2 FQNNGV. The CDR3 spells CASSLMQGGDGYTF. The CDR3 DNA sequence: TGTGCCAGCAGCTTAATGCAGGGGGGTGATGGCTACACCTTC.

V usage is TRBV29-1 and J usage is TRBJ1-5; 7 bases map to TRBD1. Germline assignment: CDR1 SQVTM and CDR2 ANQGSEA. The length of the CDR3 is 12 residues. The J segment lost 2 bases and the V segment lost 8 bases, leaving 3 bases of the junction unmatched. CDR3 nucleotide sequence: TGCAGCACAGGGGAGGGCAATCAGCCCCAGCATTTT. It specifies CSTGEGNQPQHF.

The V gene is TRBV28, the J gene TRBJ2-2; 8 bases align to TRBD1. This CDR3 contains 16 residues. V lost 4 bases, J lost 7 bases, and 11 bases stayed unmatched. Germline lookup yields CDR1 MDHEN and CDR2 SYDVKM. CDR3 bases: TGTGCCAGCAGTTCCCTACTAAGGACAGGGAGCGGGGAGCTGTTTTTT. This gives the protein CASSSLLRTGSGELFF.

The chain links TRBV9 to TRBJ2-1, with 11 bases fitting TRBD2. From germline, CDR1 is SGDLS and CDR2 YYNGEE. After removal of 6 bases from V and 6 bases from J, the junction contained 2 bases not matched to a gene. CDR3 length equals 13 residues. The chain's CDR3 is CASNLAGGNEQFF. Here the CDR3 DNA reads TGTGCCAGCAATCTAGCGGGGGGCAATGAGCAGTTCTTC.

V usage is TRBV19 and J usage is TRBJ2-1; 7 bases are a match to TRBD2. The CDR3 sequence is 14 residues long. J was trimmed by 6 bases and V by 5 bases; bases with no gene match: 7. Germline CDR1 and CDR2: LNHDA and SQIVND (reference sequence). The CDR3 is CASSPGLFRNEQFF. In nucleotides, the CDR3 is TGTGCCAGTAGTCCGGGACTATTCCGCAATGAGCAGTTCTTC. Full variable domain (missing parts from reference TRBV19 and TRBJ2-1): DGGITQSPKYLFRKEGQNVTLSCEQNLNHDAMYWYRQDPGQGLRLIYYSQIVNDFQKGDIAEGYSVSREKKESFPLTVTSAQKNPTAFYLCASSPGLFRNEQFFGPGTRLTVL.

The chain uses TRBV2 and TRBJ1-2; D is unresolved. Trimming removed 4 bases at V and 4 bases at J, with 13 bases between. The CDR3 runs to 14 residues. Per germline, CDR1 SNHLY and CDR2 FYNNEI. CDR3 sequence reads: CASSGLTEPYGYTF. CDR3 DNA: TGTGCCAGCAGTGGTCTAACAGAGCCCTATGGCTACACCTTC. The variable domain in full, completed from reference TRBV2 and TRBJ1-2, reads EPEVTQTPSHQVTQMGQEVILRCVPISNHLYFYWYRQILGQKVEFLVSFYNNEISEKSEIFDDQFSVERPDGSNFTLKIRSTKLEDSAMYFCASSGLTEPYGYTFGSGTRLTVV.

This rearrangement joins TRBV12-3 or TRBV12-4 to TRBJ2-3; D possibly corresponds to TRBD2 (5 bases). V was cut by 3 bases and J by 5 bases, with 6 bases left in between. This CDR3 region has 12 residues. DNA of the CDR3: TGTGCCAGCAGTTTTGGAGGAGATACGCAGTATTTT. Amino acids: CASSFGGDTQYF.

This clone has just one count. V is TRBV9 and J is TRBJ1-3; 7 bases agree with TRBD1. The trim removed 0 bases at V and 3 bases at J, leaving 9 bases unmatched. The germline gives CDR1 SGDLS, CDR2 YYNGEE. The CDR3 is 17 residues long. CDR3 residues: CASSVGGTVFFGNTIYF. The CDR3, as DNA: TGTGCCAGCAGCGTAGGCGGGACAGTATTTTTTGGAAACACCATATATTTT.